The sequence of this T cell receptor beta chain was determined in a study of T cells in tumors and immune-related adverse events. This clone appeared once. This CDR3 region has 14 residues. Trimming at V came to 7 bases and at J to 6 bases, leaving 6 bases not matched to a gene. CDR1 and CDR2 from the germline V gene are MNHNS and SASEGT. Clones were read by immunoSEQ multiplex PCR, and TCRdb kept only the in-frame ones, dropping some. The sample has around 10,000 clones; about nine tenths are singletons. The rearrangement links TRBV6-1 to TRBJ1-4; TRBD1 aligns across 9 bases. The specimen was lymph node tissue, collected from a patient treated with anti-PD-1 therapy. This sequence was found in a female donor with metastatic renal cell carcinoma. The CDR3 spells CASTPGQGYEKLFF. Written as DNA, the CDR3 is TGTGCCAGCACCCCGGGACAGGGATATGAAAAACTGTTTTTT.